This TCR beta chain came from a study of blood T cell repertoires in COVID-19 (dated by TCRdb to 2019 to 2021). With regard to the full study: The collaborator samples originated in the United States, Italy and Spain and spanned the acute and convalescent phases of COVID-19. The prospective study material was composed of cDNA or gDNA derived from T cells, B-cell-depleted T cells, or PBMCs. Subjects who had been exposed to COVID-19, were actively infected with it, or had recovered from it provided the deeply sampled blood TCRbeta repertoires that made up the dataset. The repertoires were released in a freely available public database intended as a resource for research on the immune response to SARS-CoV-2. The samples were drawn from two sources: the first 160 participants of the ongoing ImmuneRACE study, and fewer than 1,500 subjects contributed by 6 global collaborators. Nearly every sample came with metadata listing a de-identified subject ID, COVID-19 status, age in years and sex. Where available, HLA class I and class II types were obtained from metadata supplied by the sample provider rather than from assay-based typing. General study outcomes and caveats: The amount of clinical and demographic metadata varied by source and participant and was provided uncurated.

The immunoSEQ Assay, a bias-controlled multiplex PCR, was used to amplify TCRbeta CDR3 regions from genomic DNA. From the authors' description of their analysis: Nucleated cell counts per sample were estimated from amplification of reference gene primers within the assay. To quantify the absolute abundance of each unique TCRbeta CDR3 rearrangement, sequence reads were collapsed and filtered. Productive Simpson clonality was computed per sample as the square root of Simpson's diversity index over productive rearrangements. Imported from immuneACCESS, the table was reduced by TCRdb to in-frame sequences with V and J called. These copies leave out some clones; in studies compared against another copy, an unresolved V gene accounts for under half, and the cause of the remainder is not known. That table supplies the V and J calls and clone size; D and trimming were determined from the DNA. The sample profile shows 9,000 to 13,000 clones; 65% to 90% of them were found once. The leading ten clones occupy approximately 7.6% of the sample.

Whole blood was collected in K2EDTA tubes by collaborating institutions according to the institutions' own protocols. For TCRbeta analysis, collaborators shipped samples in one of three forms: frozen whole blood, isolated PBMCs, or DNA extracted from either of those sample types. As to this clone: It lacks a known antigen. Per-base quality was not reported, and no clone a single base away is much larger than it.

Inclusive of the bounding cysteine and phenylalanine, the CDR3 is 14 residues long. The retained sequence is limited to the CDR3, 42 bases, with the frame set at the first base. For CDR1 and CDR2, the germline V gene lists SGDLS and YYNGEE. The germline ends are 10 bases apart after V is trimmed by 6 bases and J by 0 bases. This sequence uses TRBV9 and TRBJ2-1; a weak D assignment points to TRBD2 (6 bases agree). This receptor was identified in a man aged 65-85 years with active COVID-19. The sample consisted of peripheral blood. The DNA is TGTGCCAGCAACGGGGGAACCTCCTACAATGAGCAGTTCTTC. Its translation is CASNGGTSYNEQFF. With the portions outside the CDR3 filled from the reference TRBV9 and TRBJ2-1 genes, the complete variable region becomes DSGVTQTPKHLITATGQRVTLRCSPRSGDLSVYWYQQSLDQGLQFLIQYYNGEERAKGNILERFSAQQFPDLHSELNLSSLELGDSALYFCASNGGTSYNEQFFGPGTRLTVL.